One and the same sample provided the 9 T cell receptor beta chains below, sequenced in a study of beta chain features in type 1 diabetes. Every bit of the isolated RNA underwent reverse transcription, so sequencing read expressed TCRB transcripts. TCRdb's table, derived via immunoSEQ multiplex PCR, lists solely in-frame clones and lacks some. The data contain 500,000 to 700,000 clones, about 14% of them singletons. Sequencing was carried out using naive CD4+ T cells from blood. The receptors shown here come from a young man in good health.

This clone showed up just a few times. The rearrangement links TRBV9 to TRBJ1-1; D perhaps matches TRBD1 (5 bases). CDR3 size: 17 residues. CDR1 is SGDLS, CDR2 YYNGEE, per germline. The V end was cut by 0 bases, the J end by 1 base, with 16 bases between. CDR3 nucleotides: TGTGCCAGCAGCGTAGGAGCGAGGCAGGGCCCGAACACTGAAGCTTTCTTT. Translation gives CASSVGARQGPNTEAFF.

Notes on this clone: Compared with germline, one end of the junction differs, possibly owing to a read error. The chain combines TRBV28 with TRBJ2-1; D unclear. CDR1 is MDHEN, CDR2 SYDVKM, per germline. The CDR3 is made up of 13 amino acids. CDR3 coding DNA: TGTGCCAGCAACCCGTACCAGTTGAATGGGCAGTTCTTC. Amino acids: CASNPYQLNGQFF.

The CDR3 nucleotides read TGTGCCAGCAGTTTACAGGGGAGGAACACTGAAGCTTTCTTT. It is translated as CASSLQGRNTEAFF. The chain is built from TRBV9 and TRBJ1-1, with 7 bases aligning to TRBD1. The V segment lost 5 bases and the J segment 1 base; nucleotides outside the gene matches: 5. The CDR3 consists of 14 residues. The germline CDR1 and CDR2 sequences are SGDLS and YYNGEE.

This clone was observed a few times. This chain links TRBV4-2 with TRBJ2-1; no clear D. Deletions cut 1 base from V and 9 bases from J, with 4 bases between. Germline V gene data show CDR1 as LGHNA and CDR2 as YNFKEQ. This CDR3 is 11 amino acids long. The CDR3 region is CASSQGREQFF. The CDR3, as DNA: TGTGCCAGCAGCCAAGGTCGTGAGCAGTTCTTC.

The chain employs TRBV10-3 and TRBJ2-7, with TRBD1 matching 7 bases. The germline V gene has CDR1 ENHRY and CDR2 SYGVKD. The CDR3 is 15 residues long. The ends lost 0 bases at V and 3 bases at J; junction bases unmatched: 5. CDR3 DNA sequence: TGTGCCATCAGTGAGTCGACAGGGACCGGCTACGAGCAGTACTTC. Its protein product is CAISESTGTGYEQYF.

This clone occurred a few times. This chain links TRBV7-9 with TRBJ1-2; D not certain. V lost 5 bases and J 8 bases, leaving 15 bases between the germline ends. The CDR3 totals 13 residues. Germline CDR1 and CDR2: SEHNR and FQNEAQ (reference sequence). Here the CDR3 reads CASSRGPGLGYTF. CDR3 DNA: TGTGCCAGCAGCCGTGGGCCAGGACTGGGCTACACCTTC.

This clone was picked up a small number of times. DNA of the CDR3: TGCGCCAGCAGCACAGGGGGGCACTACGAGCAGTACTTC. It yields the protein CASSTGGHYEQYF. The V and J genes are TRBV5-1 and TRBJ2-7, with 8 bases aligning to TRBD1. V shed 4 bases, J shed 3 bases, and the junction held 3 bases outside the gene matches. Germline assignment: CDR1 SGHRS and CDR2 YFSETQ. The CDR3 length is 13 residues. The full variable domain, completed using reference TRBV5-1 and TRBJ2-7, is KAGVTQTPRYLIKTRGQQVTLSCSPISGHRSVSWYQQTPGQGLQFLFEYFSETQRNKGNFPGRFSGRQFSNSRSEMNVSTLELGDSALYLCASSTGGHYEQYFGPGTRLTVT.

This clone was counted only a few times. J is TRBJ1-1 and V is TRBV28; tentative D call: TRBD1 (5 bases). V lost 7 bases and J 4 bases, leaving 19 bases between the germline ends. There are 15 residues in the CDR3. CDR1 is MDHEN, CDR2 SYDVKM, per germline. The CDR3 DNA follows: TGTGCCAGCACACCCTCGAGGGGCCAGTTCACTGAAGCTTTCTTT. It specifies CASTPSRGQFTEAFF.

The rearrangement joins TRBV6-6 to TRBJ1-3; the D gene is possibly TRBD1 (5 bases). This CDR3 has 13 residues. V lost 7 bases to trimming and J lost 4 bases, with 11 bases between them. Germline values: CDR1 MNHNY, CDR2 SVGAGI (reference sequence). The CDR3 nucleotides are TGTGCCAGCATTGGGGGGGGAGGAAACACCATATATTTT. It yields the protein CASIGGGGNTIYF.